This record concerns one TCR beta chain sequence. This clonotype was seen only a few times. Which antigen it targets is not known. It has no much larger one-base neighbor in the sample; base qualities were not kept. Germline trimming amounts to 3 bases on V and 7 bases on J, with 5 as the count of junction bases outside the gene matches. The CDR3, from cysteine to phenylalanine, totals 15 residues. Kept here is only the CDR3 DNA, which spans 45 bases and is read in frame from base 1. Per the germline V gene (reference sequence), LNHNV is the CDR1 and YYDKDF is the CDR2. TCR cDNA was made using 5'RACE template switching, a step that added a universal primer site and unique molecular identifiers. cDNA synthesis was primed from both the TCR alpha and TCR beta constant segments. Library amplification involved two PCR steps, and the second step added sample barcodes and sequencing adapters. Sequencing of libraries was done on Illumina HiSeq 2500 (2x100 bp) or NovaSeq (2x150 bp). Turning to the authors' computational methods: Reads were demultiplexed and collapsed into UMI consensus sequences with MIGEC, and V(D)J alignment was performed with MiXCR. Vaccine-responding clonotypes were defined with edgeR using replicate PBMC samples, requiring FDR below 0.01 and a log2 fold change above 5 up to day 15. CD4 or CD8 identity was assigned to each bulk clonotype according to whether the clonotype was present at higher abundance in the sequenced CD4 repertoire or the sequenced CD8 repertoire. In-frame beta chains were kept once TCRdb had trimmed the public reads at Q25 with fastp and called clones with MiXCR. Every CDR3 protein is listed once, alongside the most common genes and DNA of its rows. V and J calls and clone size were set by TCRdb, not the authors. The sample includes about 400,000 distinct CDR3 sequences, with around a tenth observed a single time. The leading ten clones occupy around 20% of the sample.

What the treatment or condition label conveys for this sample: live attenuated yellow fever vaccine strain. At each blood-draw timepoint, two biological replicates of bulk PBMCs were collected. PBMCs were isolated from peripheral blood using a standard Ficoll-Paque protocol. TriZol was used to extract RNA from bulk PBMCs, CD4 and CD8 fractions, and dextramer-positive and dextramer-negative fractions. The data derive from a study of T cells after yellow fever vaccination (dated by TCRdb to about 2019). About the full investigation: The SMART-Seq v4 Ultra Low Input RNA kit was used to prepare libraries from fractions with low cell numbers. Bulk TCR alpha and beta repertoires were sequenced longitudinally to track T-cell clones before and after primary and booster YFV17D yellow fever vaccination. Two healthy male donors, one aged 18 to 30 and one aged 30 to 40 years, made up the cohort. Bulk PBMC replicates and cell subsets were isolated from blood drawn at multiple timepoints before and after both primary and secondary immunization. General findings and caveats noted by the study authors: The secondary T-cell response was found to be weaker but faster than the primary response, with a peak reached on day 5 rather than on day 15. Only two donors were included in the study, so the extent to which the findings can be generalized is limited. Because abundant contaminating clonotypes from the bulk population could be contained in FACS-sorted repertoires, computational filtering was required. After the booster, most of the clones that had expanded following primary vaccination were detected again (approximately 96% of CD4 and around 88% of CD8), which suggests that memory was broadly maintained. A small fraction of clonotypes appeared in both the CD4 and CD8 compartments, likely as a result of convergent recombination.

The specimen was PBMCs, collected on the day of the first yellow fever vaccination. This sequence was found in a man aged 18 to 30 who received the YFV17D yellow fever vaccine. This sequence uses TRBV15 and TRBJ2-5, and TRBD2 matches 13 of the central bases. The nucleotide sequence is TGTGCCACCAGCAGTGGACTAGCGGGGGTGGGGACCCAGTACTTC. Translation gives CATSSGLAGVGTQYF.